These 10 T cell receptor beta chains originate from one sample sequenced in a study of identical twins. TCRdb reanalysed the 5' RACE reads using MiXCR and keeps one entry per CDR3 protein. Counted here are 400,000 to 550,000 distinct CDR3 sequences, roughly 13% occurring once; the ten biggest clones make up about 0.94%. The sample was also reused in another study, on yellow fever vaccine responses in identical twins.

The sample consisted of CD4+ T cells sorted from blood. The receptors originated from a woman aged 18-30 years in good health.

Here the CDR3 DNA reads TGTGCCAGCAGTCCACAGCGCGATGAGCAGTTCTTC. This sequence encodes CASSPQRDEQFF. The J gene is TRBJ2-1, the V gene TRBV12-3 or TRBV12-4; D is unclear. Trimming stripped 5 bases from V and 8 bases from J, with 10 bases between. There are 12 residues in the CDR3.

This clonotype was detected ten times or more. The V call is TRBV29-1, the J call TRBJ2-2, with no clear D. The V end lost 6 bases, the J end lost 6 bases, and 11 bases lay between the germline ends. This CDR3 region has 12 residues. The germline V gene has CDR1 SQVTM and CDR2 ANQGSEA. CDR3 bases: TGCAGCGTCACCCCCCGGTCCGGGGAGCTGTTTTTT. This gives the protein CSVTPRSGELFF.

This clonotype came up a few times. V is TRBV5-5 and J is TRBJ2-6, with D possibly being TRBD1 (6 bases). This CDR3 comprises 17 residues. In germline, CDR1 is SGHKS, CDR2 YYEKEE (reference sequence). Between the trimmed V and J ends, which lost 3 bases and 1 base, there was a span of 14 bases. CDR3 residues: CASSWGHPISGANVLTF. In DNA, the CDR3 is TGTGCCAGCAGCTGGGGACATCCGATTTCTGGGGCCAACGTCCTGACTTTC.

The DNA of the CDR3 is TGCAGCGTTGAAGGGGACAGGGGAAATGTCGAGCAGTACTTC. It yields the protein CSVEGDRGNVEQYF. V and J are TRBV29-1 and TRBJ2-7, with 10 bases matching TRBD1. Germline values: CDR1 SQVTM, CDR2 ANQGSEA. CDR3 length equals 14 residues. V shed 1 base, J shed 6 bases, and the junction held 6 bases outside the gene matches.

Comments on this clonotype: Relative to the germline gene, one junction end is altered; a read error may explain this. The gene calls are TRBV5-6 and TRBJ2-4; D tentatively fits TRBD1 or TRBD2 (5 bases each). CDR3 length: 13 residues. Germline CDR1 is SGHDT and CDR2 is YYEEEE. DNA for the CDR3: TGTGCCAGGAGCCCCGGGGCCCAAAACTTTCAGTACTTC. It yields the protein CARSPGAQNFQYF.

V gene TRBV5-1 combines with J gene TRBJ2-1, with D unclear. Trimming left V 3 bases short and J 3 bases short, with 4 bases between. The CDR3 totals 12 residues. Germline V lookup: CDR1 SGHRS, CDR2 YFSETQ. The chain's CDR3 is CASSSYYNEQFF. The CDR3 DNA reads as TGCGCCAGCAGCTCGTACTACAATGAGCAGTTCTTC.

This chain's CDR3 is CASSLDGTQYNEQFF. As DNA, the CDR3 is TGTGCCAGCAGCTTGGATGGGACACAGTACAATGAGCAGTTCTTC. The chain is built from TRBV5-5 and TRBJ2-1; possibly TRBD1 for D (6 bases). This CDR3 has 15 residues. Germline V gene data show CDR1 as SGHKS and CDR2 as YYEKEE (reference sequence). Trimming removed 0 bases from V and 4 bases from J, with 11 bases in between.

This clonotype has just a few counts. The CDR3 DNA reads TGTGCCACCAGCAGAGGTAGCGGGAGCACCGGGGAGCTGTTTTTT. Residues: CATSRGSGSTGELFF. This chain links TRBV15 with TRBJ2-2; TRBD2 aligns across 9 bases. Per the germline V gene, CDR1 is LNHNV and CDR2 is YYDKDF (reference sequence). J lost 4 bases, V lost 1 base, and 1 base had no gene match. This CDR3 is built from 15 residues.

There are a few counts of this clonotype. CDR3 DNA: TGTGCCAGCCAGTGGACAGGGACCGGGGAGCTGTTTTTT. Its protein is CASQWTGTGELFF. This sequence joins TRBV12-3 or TRBV12-4 and TRBJ2-2; 8 bases match TRBD1. CDR3 size: 13 residues. V lost 8 bases to trimming and J lost 5 bases; unmatched junction nucleotides: 4.

This clonotype was detected only a few times. The V call is TRBV20-1, the J call TRBJ2-7, with D tentatively TRBD1 or TRBD2 (5 bases each). Looked up from germline, CDR1 is DFQATT and CDR2 is SNEGSKA (reference sequence). This CDR3 has 14 residues. V lost 7 bases to trimming and J lost 3 bases, with 19 bases between them. The CDR3, as DNA: TGCAGTGTGAAAAATACTGGGGGTGGCTACGAGCAGTACTTC. This gives the protein CSVKNTGGGYEQYF.